The entry that follows covers one T cell receptor beta chain sequence. Its matching antigen is unknown. Unique molecular identifiers were used to barcode this TCRbeta library. TCRdb called the PCR reads again in MiXCR, with one record for every CDR3 protein. This sample has hundreds of thousands of distinct CDR3 sequences; approximately 17% occur once, and the top ten carry around 45%. The data were obtained in a study of T-cell reconstitution after alpha-beta-depleted transplantation in children. Study-wide results and limits: Hyperexpanded clones declined; after one year, newly produced T cells mostly supplied diversity.

Unmatched junction bases numbered 6, after V lost 5 bases and J lost 0 bases. The germline V gene encodes CDR1 SGHTA and CDR2 FQGNSA. This CDR3 is built from 15 residues. The chain has TRBV7-2 and TRBJ2-5; 7 nucleotides match TRBD2. This TCR came from a male patient between 2 and 10 years old who had a stem cell transplant for acute lymphoblastic leukemia, so the T cells may come from the graft donor. The sequenced sample was PBMCs, mostly from graft donor cells, obtained 360 days after TCRalphabeta/CD19-depleted stem cell transplant. Here the CDR3 DNA reads TGTGCCAGCAGCCGTTGGACTAGGGACCAAGAGACCCAGTACTTC. This sequence encodes CASSRWTRDQETQYF. The variable domain in full, with the rest retrieved from reference TRBV7-2 and TRBJ2-5, is GAGVSQSPSNKVTEKGKDVELRCDPISGHTALYWYRQSLGQGLEFLIYFQGNSAPDKSGLPSDRFSAERTGGSVSTLTIQRTQQEDSAVYLCASSRWTRDQETQYFGPGTRLLVL.